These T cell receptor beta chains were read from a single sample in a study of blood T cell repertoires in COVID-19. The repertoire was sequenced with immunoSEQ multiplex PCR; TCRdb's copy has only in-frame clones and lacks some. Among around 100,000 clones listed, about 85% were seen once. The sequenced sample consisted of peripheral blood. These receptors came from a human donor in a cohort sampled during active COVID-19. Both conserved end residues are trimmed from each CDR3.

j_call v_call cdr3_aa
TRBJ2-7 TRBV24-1 ATSGTGGEQY
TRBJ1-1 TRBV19 ASKIGLGGTEAF
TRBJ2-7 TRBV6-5 ASKTGGEEGEQY
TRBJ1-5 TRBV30 AWATGGGQPQH
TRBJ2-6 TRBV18 ASSPPSSGANVLT
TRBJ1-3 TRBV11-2 ASSLLQATSGNTIY
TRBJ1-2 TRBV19 ASSPTGEAVAGYT
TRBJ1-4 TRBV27 ASSPLMTGLGEKLF
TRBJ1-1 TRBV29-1 SALQGNTEAF
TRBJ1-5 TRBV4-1 ASSQEVRGLQPQH
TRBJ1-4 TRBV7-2 ASSRDGGNEKLF
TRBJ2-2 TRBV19 ASLDGQGHTGELF
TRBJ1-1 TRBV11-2 ASSLYGGVNTEAF
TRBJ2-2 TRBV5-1 ASSWPVASGELF
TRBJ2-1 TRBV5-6 ASSLATQQF
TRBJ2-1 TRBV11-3 ASSLNDLAHNEQF
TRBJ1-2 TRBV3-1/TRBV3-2 ASSPGGFGDYGYT
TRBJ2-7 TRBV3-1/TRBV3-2 ASSLNSYEQY
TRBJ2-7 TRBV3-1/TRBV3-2 ASSQIGTGGRSYEQY
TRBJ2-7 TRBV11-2 ASQKGQSSYEQY
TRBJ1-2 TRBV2 ASGETGYYGYT
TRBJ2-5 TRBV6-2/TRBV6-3 ASSPQGGLKTQY
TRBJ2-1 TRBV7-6 ASSFPKSSYNEQF
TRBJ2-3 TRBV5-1 ASRVASNTDTQY
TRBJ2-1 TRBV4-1 ASSRRGTSGTYNEQF
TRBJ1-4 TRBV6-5 ASRPQGAGEKLF
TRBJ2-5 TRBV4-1 ASSQAVGKRVETQY
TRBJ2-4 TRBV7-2 ASSSAGETAKNIQY
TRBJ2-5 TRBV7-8 ASSWTGAQETQY
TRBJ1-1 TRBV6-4 ASSLIGGRMNTEAF
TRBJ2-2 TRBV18 ASSQDGRGTGELF
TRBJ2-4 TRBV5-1 ASSLRGDIQY
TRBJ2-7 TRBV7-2 ASSIGQGWHEQY
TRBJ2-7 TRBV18 ASSRTDNYEQY
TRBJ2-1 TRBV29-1 SVPTSGTYNEQF
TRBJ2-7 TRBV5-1 ASSLTGTSGSYEQY
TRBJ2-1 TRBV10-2 ASSGRDFASNEQF
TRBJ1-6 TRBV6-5 ASVKGGVSPLH
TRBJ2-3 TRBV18 ASSPGQGYTDTQY
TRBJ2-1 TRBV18 ASSPPSASSYNEQF